The clone carrying this TCR beta chain was seen only a few times. As yet, its antigen is unknown. The data belong to a study of human T cells and chemical hapten exposure. About the research overall: Patch tests put 0.01% DPC on the upper back, read at 6 days.

The germline V gene encodes CDR1 GTSNPN and CDR2 SVGIG (reference sequence). The CDR3 runs 16 residues. The germline V and J ends were trimmed by 0 bases and 0 bases, with 12 bases remaining between them. Regarding the study as a whole: The number of TCRs above 1 in 1000 frequency did not change after DPC sensitization. Donors were affected by alopecia, so their immune reaction might vary from that of healthy individuals.

Attachment of unique molecular identifiers to individual cDNA molecules was performed in the library. TCRdb re-called the RACE reads through MiXCR, storing one row per CDR3 protein. The data contain tens of thousands of distinct CDR3 sequences, approximately 15% of them singletons. Time point in this sample: pre-sensitization, week 0. As for treatment: therapeutic diphenylcyclopropenone sensitization with weekly scalp DPC. Here the sequenced sample was whole blood, taken in connection with sensitization to the hapten diphenylcyclopropenone (DPC). The J gene is TRBJ1-3, the V gene TRBV30, with D tentatively TRBD1 (5 bases). This clonotype originated in a woman aged 50 to 60 with alopecia areata. Some clones in this sample may be carry-over from other donors' samples. CDR3 region: CAWSVPWGSSGNTIYF. CDR3 in DNA: TGTGCCTGGAGTGTACCCTGGGGGAGCTCTGGAAACACCATATATTTT.